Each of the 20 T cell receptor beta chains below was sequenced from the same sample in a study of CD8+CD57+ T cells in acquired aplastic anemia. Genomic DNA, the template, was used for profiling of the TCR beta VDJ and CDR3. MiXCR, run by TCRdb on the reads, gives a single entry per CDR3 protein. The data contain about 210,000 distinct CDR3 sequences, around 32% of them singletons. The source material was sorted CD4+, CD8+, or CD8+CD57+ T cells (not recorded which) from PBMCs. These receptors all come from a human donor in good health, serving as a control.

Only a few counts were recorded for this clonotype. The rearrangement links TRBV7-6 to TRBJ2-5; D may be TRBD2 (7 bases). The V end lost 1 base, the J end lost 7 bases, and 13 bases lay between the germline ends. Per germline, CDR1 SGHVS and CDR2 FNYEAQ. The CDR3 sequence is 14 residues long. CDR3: CASSLGAGEGTQYF. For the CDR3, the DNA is TGTGCCAGCAGCTTAGGGGCAGGGGAGGGGACCCAGTACTTC.

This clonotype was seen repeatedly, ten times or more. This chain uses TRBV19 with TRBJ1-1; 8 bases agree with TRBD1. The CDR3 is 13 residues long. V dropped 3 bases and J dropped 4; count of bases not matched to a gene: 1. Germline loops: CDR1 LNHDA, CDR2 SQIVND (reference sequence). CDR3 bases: TGTGCCAGTAGTATCGACAGGGGCACTGAAGCTTTCTTT. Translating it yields CASSIDRGTEAFF.

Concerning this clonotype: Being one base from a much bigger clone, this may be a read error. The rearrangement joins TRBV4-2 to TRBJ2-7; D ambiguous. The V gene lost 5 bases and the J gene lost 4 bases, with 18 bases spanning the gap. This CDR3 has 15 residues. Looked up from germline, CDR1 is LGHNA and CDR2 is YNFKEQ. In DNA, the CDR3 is TGTGCCAGCAGCTTAAGTGCGGAAAAACCTTACGAGCAGTACTTC. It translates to CASSLSAEKPYEQYF.

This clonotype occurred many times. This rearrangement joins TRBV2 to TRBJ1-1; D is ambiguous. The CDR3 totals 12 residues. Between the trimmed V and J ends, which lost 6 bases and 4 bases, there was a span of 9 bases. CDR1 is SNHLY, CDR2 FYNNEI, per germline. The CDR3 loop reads CASSVFGTEAFF. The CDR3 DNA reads TGTGCCAGCAGCGTCTTTGGCACTGAAGCTTTCTTT.

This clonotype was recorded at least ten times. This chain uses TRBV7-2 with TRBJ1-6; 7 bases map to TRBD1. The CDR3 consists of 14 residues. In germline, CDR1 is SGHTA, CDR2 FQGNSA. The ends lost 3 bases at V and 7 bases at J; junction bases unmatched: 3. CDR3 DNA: TGTGCCAGCAGCTTTGCCAGGGGGAATTCACCCCTCCACTTT. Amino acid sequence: CASSFARGNSPLHF. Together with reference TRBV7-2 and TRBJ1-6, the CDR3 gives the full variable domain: GAGVSQSPSNKVTEKGKDVELRCDPISGHTALYWYRQSLGQGLEFLIYFQGNSAPDKSGLPSDRFSAERTGGSVSTLTIQRTQQEDSAVYLCASSFARGNSPLHFGNGTRLTVT.

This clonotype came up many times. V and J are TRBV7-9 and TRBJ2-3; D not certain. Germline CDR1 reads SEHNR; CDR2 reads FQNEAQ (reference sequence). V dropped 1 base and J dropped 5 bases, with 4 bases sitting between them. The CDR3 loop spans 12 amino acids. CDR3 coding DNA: TGTGCCAGCAGCTTAGTTGGAGATACGCAGTATTTT. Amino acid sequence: CASSLVGDTQYF.

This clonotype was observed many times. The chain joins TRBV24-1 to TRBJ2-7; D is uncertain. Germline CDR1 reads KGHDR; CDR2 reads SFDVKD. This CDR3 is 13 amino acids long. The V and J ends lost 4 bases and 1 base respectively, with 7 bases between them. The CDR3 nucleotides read TGTGCCACCAGTGACCCCGTATCCTACGAGCAGTACTTC. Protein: CATSDPVSYEQYF.

CDR3 bases: TGCAGTGCTAGTCCCGGGACAGGAGTTTATGGCTACACCTTC. Translation gives CSASPGTGVYGYTF. The chain uses TRBV20-1 and TRBJ1-2; TRBD1 agrees at 8 bases. Unmatched junction bases numbered 8, after V lost 3 bases and J lost 5 bases. The CDR3 length is 14 residues. Germline CDR1 is DFQATT and CDR2 is SNEGSKA (reference sequence).

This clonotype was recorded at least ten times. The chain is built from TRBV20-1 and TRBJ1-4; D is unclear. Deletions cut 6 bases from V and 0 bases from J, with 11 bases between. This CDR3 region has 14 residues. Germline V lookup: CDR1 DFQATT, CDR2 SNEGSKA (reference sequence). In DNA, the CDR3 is TGCAGTGCCTTACCCCACCCAACTAATGAAAAACTGTTTTTT. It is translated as CSALPHPTNEKLFF.

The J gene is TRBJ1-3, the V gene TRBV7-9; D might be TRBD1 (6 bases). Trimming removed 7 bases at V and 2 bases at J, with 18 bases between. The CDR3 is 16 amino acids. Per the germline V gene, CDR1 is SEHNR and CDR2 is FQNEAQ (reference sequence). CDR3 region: CASTERGGGTGNTIYF. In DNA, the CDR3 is TGTGCCAGCACTGAAAGAGGGGGGGGGACTGGAAACACCATATATTTT.

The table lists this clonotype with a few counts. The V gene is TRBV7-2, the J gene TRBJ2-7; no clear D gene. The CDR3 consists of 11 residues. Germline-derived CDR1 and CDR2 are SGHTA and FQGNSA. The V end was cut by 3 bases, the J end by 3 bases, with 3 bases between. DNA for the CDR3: TGTGCCAGCAGCTTTCGCTACGAGCAGTACTTC. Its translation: CASSFRYEQYF.

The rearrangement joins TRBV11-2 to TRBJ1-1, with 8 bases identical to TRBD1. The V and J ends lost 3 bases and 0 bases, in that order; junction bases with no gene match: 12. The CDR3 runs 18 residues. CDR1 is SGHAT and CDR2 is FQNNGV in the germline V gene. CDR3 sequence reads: CASSLRHGTGYMNTEAFF. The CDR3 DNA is TGTGCCAGCAGCTTGCGCCACGGGACAGGTTACATGAACACTGAAGCTTTCTTT.

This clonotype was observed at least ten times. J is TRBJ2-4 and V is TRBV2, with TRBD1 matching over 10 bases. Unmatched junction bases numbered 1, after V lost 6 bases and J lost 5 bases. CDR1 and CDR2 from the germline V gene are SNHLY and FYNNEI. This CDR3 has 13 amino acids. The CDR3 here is CASRGTGENIQYF. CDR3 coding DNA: TGTGCCAGCAGGGGGACAGGGGAAAACATTCAGTACTTC.

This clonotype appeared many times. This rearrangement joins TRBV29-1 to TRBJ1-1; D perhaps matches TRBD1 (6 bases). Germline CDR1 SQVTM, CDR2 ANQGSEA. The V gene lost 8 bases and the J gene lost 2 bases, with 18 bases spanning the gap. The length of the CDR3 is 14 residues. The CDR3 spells CSSVEGGFNTEAFF. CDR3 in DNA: TGCAGCTCGGTCGAAGGGGGTTTCAACACTGAAGCTTTCTTT.

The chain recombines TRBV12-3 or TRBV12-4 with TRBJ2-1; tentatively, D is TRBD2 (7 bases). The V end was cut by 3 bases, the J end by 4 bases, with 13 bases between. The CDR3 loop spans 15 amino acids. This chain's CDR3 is CASSFPGGPYNEQFF. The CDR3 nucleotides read TGTGCCAGCAGTTTCCCGGGGGGCCCTTACAATGAGCAGTTCTTC.

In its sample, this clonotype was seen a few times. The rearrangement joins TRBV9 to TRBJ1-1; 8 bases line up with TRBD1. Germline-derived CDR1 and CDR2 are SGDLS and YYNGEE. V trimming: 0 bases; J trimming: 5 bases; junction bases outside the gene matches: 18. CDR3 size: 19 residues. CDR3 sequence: CASSVGSGGAPSMWTEAFF. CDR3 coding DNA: TGTGCCAGCAGCGTAGGTTCAGGGGGCGCACCCAGTATGTGGACTGAAGCTTTCTTT.

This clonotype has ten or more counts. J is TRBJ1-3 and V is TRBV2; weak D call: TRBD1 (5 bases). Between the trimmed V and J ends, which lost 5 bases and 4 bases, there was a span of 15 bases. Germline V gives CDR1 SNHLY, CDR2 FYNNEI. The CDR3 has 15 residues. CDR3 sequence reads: CASSYQGIGGNTIYF. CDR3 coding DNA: TGTGCCAGCAGTTATCAGGGTATCGGGGGAAACACCATATATTTT.

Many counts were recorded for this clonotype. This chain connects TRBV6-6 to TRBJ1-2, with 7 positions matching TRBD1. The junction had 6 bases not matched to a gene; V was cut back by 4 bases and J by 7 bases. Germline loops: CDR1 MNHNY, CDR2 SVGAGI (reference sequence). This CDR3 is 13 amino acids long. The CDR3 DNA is TGTGCCAGCAGTTCGACAGGGACGAGTGGCTACACCTTC. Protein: CASSSTGTSGYTF.

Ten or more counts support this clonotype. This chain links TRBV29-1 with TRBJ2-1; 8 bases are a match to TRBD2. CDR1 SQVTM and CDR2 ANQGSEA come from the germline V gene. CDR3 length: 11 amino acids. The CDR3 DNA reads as TGCGCGGGGACGGGGGGGGGAGGGCAGTTCTTC. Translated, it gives CAGTGGGGQFF.

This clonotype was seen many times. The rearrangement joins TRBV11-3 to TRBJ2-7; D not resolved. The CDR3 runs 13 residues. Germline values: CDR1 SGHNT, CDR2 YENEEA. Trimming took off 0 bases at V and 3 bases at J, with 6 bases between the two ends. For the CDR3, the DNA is TGTGCCAGCAGCTTAGAGGGCAACTACGAGCAGTACTTC. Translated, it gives CASSLEGNYEQYF.